This entry lists 28 T cell receptor beta chains sequenced from one sample in a study of blood T cell repertoires in COVID-19. Produced via immunoSEQ multiplex PCR; TCRdb's table is partial and in-frame only. The table records just under 85,000 clones, 83% of them present only once. Sequencing was done on a sample of peripheral blood. Receptors originate from a woman aged 80 or over with acute or convalescent COVID-19.

V and J are TRBV7-2 and TRBJ2-1, with D possibly matching TRBD1 (6 bases). V was trimmed by 6 bases and J by 12 bases, leaving 18 bases between them. CDR1 SGHTA and CDR2 FQGNSA come from the germline V gene. The CDR3 is 13 amino acids. CDR3 loop: CASRFVQGGGQFF. DNA of the CDR3: TGTGCCAGCAGATTCGTCCAAGGGGGTGGGCAGTTCTTC.

The chain joins TRBV5-1 to TRBJ1-3; maybe TRBD1 (6 bases). V lost 4 bases and J lost 5, with 10 bases in between. CDR3 length equals 13 residues. Germline V gene lookup returns CDR1 SGHRS and CDR2 YFSETQ. The CDR3 here is CASSPGQRNTIYF. In DNA, the CDR3 is TGCGCCAGCAGCCCCGGACAGCGAAACACCATATATTTT.

This sequence joins TRBV5-1 and TRBJ2-3; unclear D gene. This CDR3 has 15 amino acids. Per the germline V gene, CDR1 is SGHRS and CDR2 is YFSETQ. V lost 2 bases to trimming and J lost 1 base, with 11 bases between them. CDR3 protein: CASSFAGRGTDTQYF. DNA of the CDR3: TGCGCCAGCAGCTTCGCCGGTCGGGGCACAGATACGCAGTATTTT.

The chain uses TRBV2 and TRBJ1-2; 8 bases are shared with TRBD1. Trimming cost V 5 bases and J 7 bases; bases outside gene matches: 12. This CDR3 has 15 residues. The germline gives CDR1 SNHLY, CDR2 FYNNEI. The CDR3 bases are TGTGCCAGCAGTCTGCAGGGGGCTCGGATAAGTGGCTACACCTTC. Amino acid sequence: CASSLQGARISGYTF.

V usage is TRBV10-3 and J usage is TRBJ1-1; a possible D gene is TRBD1 (6 bases). This CDR3 has 18 amino acids. Germline loops: CDR1 ENHRY, CDR2 SYGVKD. Trimming cost V 1 base and J 1 base, with 19 bases left between them. Here the CDR3 reads CAISEWVGRGGKNTEAFF. CDR3 DNA: TGTGCCATCAGTGAGTGGGTCGGAAGGGGGGGGAAGAACACTGAAGCTTTCTTT.

This chain connects TRBV9 to TRBJ1-6; a weak D match, TRBD1 (5 bases). Germline CDR1 SGDLS, CDR2 YYNGEE. Trimming took 0 bases from V and 10 from J, leaving 14 bases between them. This CDR3 has 15 amino acids. The CDR3 protein is CASSVDRQLGSPLHF. CDR3 DNA sequence: TGTGCCAGCAGCGTAGATAGACAGCTCGGCTCACCCCTCCACTTT.

The chain employs TRBV24-1 and TRBJ2-7; 10 bases are shared with TRBD1. Germline CDR1 is KGHDR and CDR2 is SFDVKD. V lost 5 bases, J lost 2 bases, and 17 bases stayed unmatched. CDR3 length: 19 amino acids. CDR3 amino acids: CATSVPPGDRGVPTYEQYF. CDR3 sequence (DNA): TGTGCCACCAGTGTCCCCCCTGGGGACAGGGGCGTACCTACCTACGAGCAGTACTTC.

The J gene is TRBJ1-2, the V gene TRBV7-9; TRBD1 might be the D (5 bases). V was cut by 5 bases and J by 4 bases, with 11 bases left in between. Germline V gene data show CDR1 as SEHNR and CDR2 as FQNEAQ (reference sequence). CDR3 length equals 13 residues. CDR3 loop: CASSRDRLYGYTF. The CDR3, as DNA: TGTGCCAGCAGCCGTGACAGACTCTATGGCTACACCTTC.

This clone was observed a handful of times. This chain joins TRBV19 and TRBJ2-7, with 8 bases aligning to TRBD2. V shed 6 bases and J 7 bases; nucleotides not matched to a gene: 11. Looked up from germline, CDR1 is LNHDA and CDR2 is SQIVND (reference sequence). The CDR3 consists of 14 residues. Written as DNA, the CDR3 is TGTGCCAGTAGCCCCGCTAGCGGGTTAATGGAGCAGTACTTC. Protein: CASSPASGLMEQYF.

The chain has TRBV19 and TRBJ2-3, with TRBD2 identical over 9 bases. After removal of 6 bases from V and 8 bases from J, the junction contained 18 bases not matched to a gene. The CDR3 contains 17 residues. Germline assignment: CDR1 LNHDA and CDR2 SQIVND (reference sequence). The CDR3 loop reads CASSASAGGPLGRTQYF. The CDR3 region has the DNA TGTGCCAGTAGCGCCTCCGCGGGAGGGCCGCTCGGACGTACGCAGTATTTT.

This sequence joins TRBV3-1 (or the pseudogene TRBV3-2) and TRBJ2-7; D perhaps matches TRBD2 (7 bases). V lost 4 bases and J 7 bases, leaving 23 bases between the germline ends. From germline, CDR1 is LGHDT and CDR2 YNNKEL (reference sequence). The CDR3 is made up of 16 amino acids. Here the CDR3 DNA reads TGTGCCAGCAGCCCCGGGCATTCGGGAGAGGGGGGGGAGCAGTACTTC. Protein sequence: CASSPGHSGEGGEQYF.

The chain combines TRBV11-2 with TRBJ2-7, with TRBD1 matching 7 bases. The CDR3 loop spans 14 amino acids. After removal of 3 bases from V and 2 bases from J, the junction contained 4 bases not matched to a gene. CDR1 and CDR2 from the germline V gene are SGHAT and FQNNGV. For the CDR3, the DNA is TGTGCCAGCAGCTTGACAGGGCTGCCCTACGAGCAGTACTTC. Translating gives CASSLTGLPYEQYF.

V is TRBV7-2 and J is TRBJ2-5, with 7 positions matching TRBD2. This CDR3 region has 15 residues. Germline V gives CDR1 SGHTA, CDR2 FQGNSA. The V gene end was trimmed by 6 bases and the J gene end by 5 bases; junction bases not matched to a gene: 12. CDR3 amino acids: CASSYSGGSWETQYF. DNA for the CDR3: TGTGCCAGCAGTTACTCGGGCGGGAGTTGGGAGACCCAGTACTTC. The whole variable domain, filled in from reference TRBV7-2 and TRBJ2-5, reads GAGVSQSPSNKVTEKGKDVELRCDPISGHTALYWYRQSLGQGLEFLIYFQGNSAPDKSGLPSDRFSAERTGGSVSTLTIQRTQQEDSAVYLCASSYSGGSWETQYFGPGTRLLVL.

The chain's CDR3 is CASSFVPGNEQFF. CDR3 bases: TGTGCCAGCAGCTTCGTTCCAGGGAATGAGCAGTTCTTC. The chain employs TRBV11-3 and TRBJ2-1; D possibly corresponds to TRBD1 (5 bases). The CDR3 spans 13 residues. Germline CDR1 and CDR2: SGHNT and YENEEA. V lost 3 bases to trimming and J lost 7 bases, with 10 bases between them.

The rearrangement uses TRBV10-3 and TRBJ2-1; a weak D match, TRBD2 (5 bases). From germline, CDR1 is ENHRY and CDR2 SYGVKD. CDR3 length: 12 amino acids. Trimming shortened V by 6 bases and J by 6 bases, and 9 bases separated the two germline ends. In nucleotides, the CDR3 is TGTGCCATCAGCGGCGGGCCCAATGAGCAGTTCTTC. Its translation is CAISGGPNEQFF.

V is TRBV27 and J is TRBJ2-5; TRBD2 is a possible D gene (6 bases). Germline V lookup: CDR1 MNHEY, CDR2 SMNVEV (reference sequence). V gave up 5 bases and J gave up 5 bases, with 12 bases separating them. The CDR3 totals 13 residues. CDR3 coding DNA: TGTGCCAGCAGTCATCTCGGAGGGGAGACCCAGTACTTC. It is translated as CASSHLGGETQYF.

This chain joins TRBV7-9 and TRBJ2-1; 9 bases map to TRBD2. The germline V gene has CDR1 SEHNR and CDR2 FQNEAQ (reference sequence). V dropped 5 bases and J dropped 5; count of bases not matched to a gene: 10. The CDR3 covers 16 residues. In DNA, the CDR3 is TGTGCCAGCAGCCCGAGGCCGGGACTAGCACACAATGAGCAGTTCTTC. It codes for CASSPRPGLAHNEQFF.

CDR3 loop: CASSGRQGAETQYF. In nucleotides, the CDR3 is TGTGCCAGCAGCGGCAGACAGGGTGCGGAGACCCAGTACTTC. The rearrangement links TRBV5-4 to TRBJ2-5; 7 bases match TRBD1. J was trimmed by 5 bases and V by 4 bases; bases with no gene match: 8. This CDR3 comprises 14 residues. In germline, CDR1 is SGHNT, CDR2 YYREEE (reference sequence). Full variable domain (missing parts from reference TRBV5-4 and TRBJ2-5): ETGVTQSPTHLIKTRGQQVTLRCSSQSGHNTVSWYQQALGQGPQFIFQYYREEENGRGNFPPRFSGLQFPNYSSELNVNALELDDSALYLCASSGRQGAETQYFGPGTRLLVL.

The chain is built from TRBV7-2 and TRBJ2-7; 12 nucleotides line up with TRBD1. V dropped 3 bases and J dropped 5; count of bases not matched to a gene: 11. CDR3 length equals 17 residues. CDR1 and CDR2 from the germline V gene are SGHTA and FQGNSA. For the CDR3, the DNA is TGTGCCAGCAGCTTGACCCCGACGGGACAGGGGGCAAACGAGCAGTACTTC. Translating it yields CASSLTPTGQGANEQYF. The full variable domain, its missing parts supplied by reference TRBV7-2 and TRBJ2-7, is GAGVSQSPSNKVTEKGKDVELRCDPISGHTALYWYRQSLGQGLEFLIYFQGNSAPDKSGLPSDRFSAERTGGSVSTLTIQRTQQEDSAVYLCASSLTPTGQGANEQYFGPGTRLTVT.

The genes are TRBV11-2 and TRBJ2-3; 9 bases line up with TRBD1. The CDR3 runs 17 residues. V trimming: 5 bases; J trimming: 6 bases; junction bases outside the gene matches: 15. Germline V gene lookup returns CDR1 SGHAT and CDR2 FQNNGV. As DNA, the CDR3 is TGTGCCAGCAGCCCGCGTTGGGGACAGGGCCCTGGCGATACGCAGTATTTT. Translated: CASSPRWGQGPGDTQYF.

CDR3 in amino acids: CASSFGAGSYNEQFF. CDR3 coding DNA: TGTGCCAGCAGCTTTGGAGCGGGCTCCTACAATGAGCAGTTCTTC. This sequence joins TRBV5-8 and TRBJ2-1, with a weak D call TRBD2 (6 bases). The germline V gene has CDR1 SGHTS and CDR2 YDEGEE. Between the trimmed V and J ends, which lost 2 bases and 0 bases, there was a span of 9 bases. The CDR3 spans 15 residues.

The chain recombines TRBV2 with TRBJ1-5; D may be TRBD1 (6 bases). This CDR3 is built from 16 residues. V shed 6 bases and J shed 3 bases, with 18 bases lying between them. Germline V lookup: CDR1 SNHLY, CDR2 FYNNEI. CDR3 in amino acids: CASSRGSGALNQPQHF. CDR3 DNA sequence: TGTGCCAGCAGCAGAGGGTCAGGGGCCCTCAATCAGCCCCAGCATTTT. The full variable domain, completed using reference TRBV2 and TRBJ1-5, is EPEVTQTPSHQVTQMGQEVILRCVPISNHLYFYWYRQILGQKVEFLVSFYNNEISEKSEIFDDQFSVERPDGSNFTLKIRSTKLEDSAMYFCASSRGSGALNQPQHFGDGTRLSIL.

The rearrangement uses TRBV28 and TRBJ2-1, with 7 positions matching TRBD2. CDR3 size: 16 residues. The J segment lost 2 bases and the V segment lost 4 bases, leaving 8 bases of the junction unmatched. Germline CDR1 reads MDHEN; CDR2 reads SYDVKM. The CDR3 is CASSSIAGSTYNEQFF. The CDR3 DNA follows: TGTGCCAGCAGTTCCATAGCGGGTAGTACCTACAATGAGCAGTTCTTC.

CDR3 in amino acids: CASSQAWAGTEAFF. The CDR3 coding sequence is TGTGCCAGCAGCCAAGCCTGGGCTGGAACTGAAGCTTTCTTT. This chain connects TRBV3-1 (or the pseudogene TRBV3-2) to TRBJ1-1, with D uncertain. The V and J ends lost 1 base and 5 bases respectively, with 11 bases between them. Germline CDR1 is LGHDT and CDR2 is YNNKEL (reference sequence). The CDR3 is made up of 14 amino acids.

In this sample, this clone turned up a few times. Other nucleotide sequences in the sample specify the same CDR3. The chain combines TRBV6-5 with TRBJ2-7; 10 bases line up with TRBD2. The ends lost 0 bases at V and 3 bases at J; junction bases unmatched: 2. There are 15 residues in the CDR3. The germline gives CDR1 MNHEY, CDR2 SVGAGI. The CDR3 DNA reads as TGTGCCAGCAGTTACTCGGCTAGCGGGAGCTACGAGCAGTACTTC. The encoded protein is CASSYSASGSYEQYF.

This rearrangement joins TRBV7-2 to TRBJ1-2; possible D gene TRBD1, 5 bases. The V end lost 2 bases, the J end lost 2 bases, and 9 bases lay between the germline ends. This CDR3 region has 14 residues. The germline V gene has CDR1 SGHTA and CDR2 FQGNSA. The CDR3 bases are TGTGCCAGCAGCTTATCTGGGGGGAACTATGGCTACACCTTC. It specifies CASSLSGGNYGYTF.

The sample holds one count of this clone. This chain connects TRBV7-6 to TRBJ2-1; TRBD2 matches at 8 bases. The CDR3 runs to 15 residues. Germline V gene data show CDR1 as SGHVS and CDR2 as FNYEAQ. J lost 7 bases, V lost 2 bases, and 7 bases had no gene match. In DNA form, the CDR3 reads TGTGCCAGCAGCTTAAAAGCGGGAGCTAATAATGAGCAGTTCTTC. This translates into CASSLKAGANNEQFF.

The rearrangement joins TRBV3-1 (or the pseudogene TRBV3-2) to TRBJ1-6, with a possible D match to TRBD1 (5 bases). The germline V and J ends were trimmed by 0 bases and 5 bases, with 8 bases remaining between them. The length of the CDR3 is 15 residues. Germline CDR1 reads LGHDT; CDR2 reads YNNKEL (reference sequence). The CDR3 loop reads CASSQEGRDNSPLHF. In nucleotides, the CDR3 is TGTGCCAGCAGCCAAGAGGGCAGGGATAATTCACCCCTCCACTTT.